The 14 T cell receptor beta chains below come from one sample, sequenced in a study of technical replicates of blood from a handful of donors. The table came from immunoSEQ multiplex PCR; TCRdb's copy has only in-frame clones and leaves some out. This table holds 70,000 to 80,000 clones, about nine tenths found once. Sequencing was performed on T cells isolated from PBMCs. The source is a human donor in good health. Some clones in this sample may be carry-over from other donors' samples.

The chain is built from TRBV5-4 and TRBJ1-2, with 8 bases that match TRBD1. The germline CDR1 and CDR2 sequences are SGHNT and YYREEE (reference sequence). Trimming removed 1 base from V and 6 bases from J; junction bases left unmatched: 8. The CDR3 spans 15 residues. CDR3: CASSLRSGGGDGYTF. The CDR3 DNA follows: TGTGCCAGCAGCTTGAGGTCAGGGGGCGGGGATGGCTACACCTTC.

In this sample, this clone turned up once. The chain links TRBV7-6 to TRBJ2-5, with TRBD2 identical over 9 bases. J lost 5 bases, V lost 10 bases, and 8 bases had no gene match. CDR3 length equals 13 residues. CDR1 and CDR2 from the germline V gene are SGHVS and FNYEAQ. The DNA of the CDR3 is TGTGCCATACCCGGGACTAGCCGGGAGACCCAGTACTTC. It is translated as CAIPGTSRETQYF.

This chain links TRBV27 with TRBJ1-2; 8 nucleotides align to TRBD1. The CDR3 runs to 15 residues. J was trimmed by 3 bases and V by 4 bases; bases with no gene match: 7. Germline-derived CDR1 and CDR2 are MNHEY and SMNVEV (reference sequence). CDR3 DNA: TGTGCCAGCAGTTCCGGGACAGGCCTCTACTATGGCTACACCTTC. Its protein is CASSSGTGLYYGYTF.

The CDR3 protein is CASSLNGQPHTGELFF. The DNA for the CDR3 is TGCGCCAGCAGCTTAAACGGACAGCCTCACACCGGGGAGCTGTTTTTT. The chain links TRBV5-1 to TRBJ2-2; D may be TRBD1 (6 bases). V was clipped by 2 bases and J by 3 bases, with 14 bases between them. Germline CDR1 SGHRS, CDR2 YFSETQ. This CDR3 has 16 amino acids.

The V and J genes are TRBV5-8 and TRBJ2-3, with TRBD2 matching over 7 bases. The CDR3 loop spans 15 amino acids. V lost 5 bases and J lost 0; bases outside the gene matches: 6. Germline CDR1 is SGHTS and CDR2 is YDEGEE. The CDR3 DNA follows: TGTGCCAGCAGTGGGATTAGCGGGAGCACAGATACGCAGTATTTT. Translating it yields CASSGISGSTDTQYF.

The chain has TRBV6-5 and TRBJ1-6, with TRBD1 matching over 7 bases. The J segment lost 8 bases and the V segment lost 0 bases, leaving 7 bases of the junction unmatched. Germline V CDR1 and CDR2: MNHEY, SVGAGI. The CDR3 loop spans 16 amino acids. The CDR3 loop is CASSYSKGQAYSPLHF. In DNA, the CDR3 is TGTGCCAGCAGTTACTCGAAAGGACAGGCATATTCACCCCTCCACTTT.

V usage is TRBV9 and J usage is TRBJ2-5; tentatively, D is TRBD1 (5 bases). V lost 7 bases and J lost 1, with 14 bases in between. The CDR3 extends over 14 amino acids. Germline assignment: CDR1 SGDLS and CDR2 YYNGEE. CDR3 DNA sequence: TGTGCCAGCGGCACAGGAGATTTCCAAGAGACCCAGTACTTC. This codes for CASGTGDFQETQYF. Complete variable domain (other parts from reference TRBV9 and TRBJ2-5): DSGVTQTPKHLITATGQRVTLRCSPRSGDLSVYWYQQSLDQGLQFLIQYYNGEERAKGNILERFSAQQFPDLHSELNLSSLELGDSALYFCASGTGDFQETQYFGPGTRLLVL.

The chain employs TRBV2 and TRBJ2-1, with 11 nucleotides matching TRBD2. The CDR3 contains 16 residues. Germline assignment: CDR1 SNHLY and CDR2 FYNNEI. V shed 0 bases and J 7 bases; nucleotides not matched to a gene: 5. In DNA form, the CDR3 reads TGTGCCAGCAGTGAAGCGGTACTAGCGGGAGCAAATGAGCAGTTCTTC. Translation: CASSEAVLAGANEQFF.

The chain joins TRBV5-1 to TRBJ2-5; a weak D match, TRBD2 (6 bases). The assigned J gene may be wrong: the sequence end matches TRBJ2-7 better. Germline CDR1 SGHRS, CDR2 YFSETQ. CDR3 length: 13 amino acids. Here the CDR3 reads CASSLVGRYEQYF. In DNA, the CDR3 is TGCGCCAGCAGCTTGGTGGGGAGGTACGAGCAGTACTTC.

The rearrangement joins TRBV19 to TRBJ2-5; 9 nucleotides line up with TRBD2. Germline V lookup: CDR1 LNHDA, CDR2 SQIVND (reference sequence). The CDR3 extends over 14 amino acids. V lost 7 bases and J lost 1; bases outside the gene matches: 4. CDR3 loop: CASTPAGGQETQYF. The CDR3 DNA follows: TGTGCCAGTACCCCAGCGGGGGGCCAAGAGACCCAGTACTTC.

The CDR3 is CAISEGLHNEQFF. In DNA, the CDR3 is TGTGCCATCAGTGAGGGACTACACAATGAGCAGTTCTTC. The chain is built from TRBV10-3 and TRBJ2-1, with TRBD2 as a possible D gene (6 bases). V lost 2 bases to trimming and J lost 5 bases, with 7 bases between them. This CDR3 is built from 13 residues. Germline loops: CDR1 ENHRY, CDR2 SYGVKD.

This chain links TRBV7-6 with TRBJ2-5; TRBD2 matches at 9 bases. The CDR3 contains 15 residues. Germline CDR1 SGHVS, CDR2 FNYEAQ. V shed 4 bases, J shed 5 bases, and the junction held 8 bases outside the gene matches. CDR3 loop: CASSSSRGGEETQYF. In DNA, the CDR3 is TGTGCCAGCAGCTCCTCCCGCGGGGGGGAGGAGACCCAGTACTTC. The full variable domain, with the rest looked up from reference TRBV7-6 and TRBJ2-5, is GAGVSQSPRYKVTKRGQDVALRCDPISGHVSLYWYRQALGQGPEFLTYFNYEAQQDKSGLPNDRFSAERPEGSISTLTIQRTEQRDSAMYRCASSSSRGGEETQYFGPGTRLLVL.

V gene TRBV9 combines with J gene TRBJ2-5; 10 nucleotides line up with TRBD2. This CDR3 contains 13 residues. V was pared by 6 bases and J by 3 bases, with 2 bases of the junction left unmatched. Germline CDR1 is SGDLS and CDR2 is YYNGEE. The CDR3 protein is CASNSGGEETQYF. The CDR3 nucleotides read TGTGCCAGCAACAGCGGGGGGGAAGAGACCCAGTACTTC.

Here the CDR3 DNA reads TGTGCCAGCAGCTTCAACCCAGGTTCTGGTGAAGCTTTCTTT. Encoded protein: CASSFNPGSGEAFF. The rearrangement uses TRBV11-3 and TRBJ1-1; D gene ambiguous. The CDR3 runs to 14 residues. The V gene lost 3 bases and the J gene lost 7 bases, with 15 bases spanning the gap. CDR1 and CDR2 from the germline V gene are SGHNT and YENEEA.